Listed below are T cell receptor beta chains from one sample, sequenced in a study of T-cell reconstitution after alpha-beta-depleted transplantation in children. TCRdb reprocessed the PCR reads via MiXCR and lists one record per CDR3 protein. The sample yields 150,000 to 200,000 distinct CDR3 sequences, less than 8% seen once. Material: PBMCs from the stem cell graft donor, obtained from the stem cell graft. The receptors here all came from a human donor who donated a stem cell graft to a child with Wiskott-Aldrich syndrome. The CDR3 runs from the conserved cysteine through the conserved F or W. Each record gives: J gene, V gene, D gene, clone size, CDR3 DNA, CDR3 protein. A D gene is named only where the DNA matches it firmly. Part of the rows lack a size; the others show once, few, many or a class for expanded clones.

TRBJ2-3,TRBV6-4,-,-,TGTGCCAGCAGTGAGTGGCCCGACGGTCACATGGATACGCAGTATTTT,CASSEWPDGHMDTQYF
TRBJ2-2,TRBV4-3,-,many,TGCGCCAGCAGCCAAGATCAGTTTCGGGGGGCAGACGGGGAGCTGTTTTTT,CASSQDQFRGADGELFF
TRBJ2-1,TRBV12-3/TRBV12-4,-,many,TGTGCCAGCAGTCCTTGGCGGGGCGCCTACAATGAGCAGTTCTTC,CASSPWRGAYNEQFF
TRBJ1-2,TRBV6-5,TRBD1,many,TGTGCCAGCAGTTATAGACAGGGGGACTACACCTTC,CASSYRQGDYTF
TRBJ1-3,TRBV29-1,-,many,TGCACCGTAAAGGGAAACACCATATATTTT,CTVKGNTIYF
TRBJ2-7,TRBV10-3,TRBD1,few,TGTGCCATCAGTGCTGCTCCGGGACAGTCCTCCTACGAGCAGTACTTC,CAISAAPGQSSYEQYF
TRBJ1-3,TRBV7-6,-,few,TGTGCCAGCAGCTTAGGGACAGCCGACTCTGGAAACACCATATATTTT,CASSLGTADSGNTIYF
TRBJ1-1,TRBV20-1,-,-,TGCAGTGCTAGAGATCCAGGCGGGCTCGTGAACACTGAAGCTTTCTTT,CSARDPGGLVNTEAFF
TRBJ2-2,TRBV6-5,TRBD1,few,TGTGCCAGCAGTTCCGGGACAGGGGGCCGCACCGGGGAGCTGTTTTTT,CASSSGTGGRTGELFF
TRBJ2-1,TRBV6-5,-,many,TGTGCCAGCAGTTCCCAGGGGACCACCTACAATGAGCAGTTCTTC,CASSSQGTTYNEQFF
TRBJ2-6,TRBV7-6,-,many,TGTGCCAGCAGCTACCTCCAGGGTCGAGGGGCCAACGTCCTGACTTTC,CASSYLQGRGANVLTF
TRBJ2-7,TRBV20-1,TRBD1,many,TGCAGTGCTGATGGGACAGGTGGGGGGTACGAGCAGTACTTC,CSADGTGGGYEQYF
TRBJ1-3,TRBV7-9,-,-,TGTGCCAGCAGCTCTTTTGAAACGGGAAACACCATATATTTT,CASSSFETGNTIYF
TRBJ2-1,TRBV20-1,TRBD2,few,TGCAGTGCTACCGGACTAGCGGAGTACAATGAGCAGTTCTTC,CSATGLAEYNEQFF
TRBJ2-3,TRBV24-1,-,many,TGTGCCACCAGTGATTTTGTAAGGCCAGATACGCAGTATTTT,CATSDFVRPDTQYF
TRBJ2-7,TRBV18,TRBD1,many,TGTGCCAGCTCACTACACACAGGGGCCTACGAGCAGTACTTC,CASSLHTGAYEQYF